The clone carrying this T cell receptor beta chain has more than one count but fewer than ten. This record comes from a study of early T cells in non-severe SARS-CoV-2 infection. From germline, CDR1 is SGHTA and CDR2 FQGNSA. The CDR3 is made up of 12 amino acids. The germline V and J ends were trimmed by 0 bases and 7 bases, with 4 bases remaining between them. TCRdb recomputed calls from the 5' RACE reads with MiXCR, one row per CDR3 protein. The table lists more than 85,000 distinct CDR3 sequences, roughly 17% of them singletons. The source material was whole blood, sampled at baseline. This receptor was identified in an adult who was a healthcare worker with PCR-confirmed SARS-CoV-2 infection or an uninfected control (not recorded which). The chain employs TRBV7-2 and TRBJ2-1, with D hard to call. The DNA of the CDR3 is TGTGCCAGCAGCTTAGCGCGTAATGAGCAGTTCTTC. This codes for CASSLARNEQFF.